This entry lists 15 T cell receptor beta chains sequenced from one sample in a study of CD8+CD57+ T cells in acquired aplastic anemia. Sequencing involved patients with CD8+CD57+ cell expansion previously shown by flow cytometry. The TCR beta profiling, which covered VDJ combination and CDR3 sequence, was carried out using genomic DNA as the template. Each CDR3 protein gets one entry after TCRdb re-called the reads with MiXCR. The data show about 190,000 distinct CDR3 sequences, 40% to 50% seen once. The sequenced sample was sorted CD4+, CD8+, or CD8+CD57+ T cells (not recorded which) from PBMCs. These receptors came from a human donor with aplastic anemia.

This clonotype was picked up many times. V usage is TRBV7-3 and J usage is TRBJ2-3; TRBD2 matches at 16 bases. V lost 6 bases to trimming and J lost 6 bases; unmatched junction nucleotides: 6. Germline CDR1 is SGHTA and CDR2 is FQGTGA. The CDR3 runs to 16 residues. CDR3 in amino acids: CASRPGTSGRADTQYF. CDR3 DNA: TGTGCCAGCAGACCCGGGACTAGCGGGAGGGCGGATACGCAGTATTTT. The full variable domain, with the rest looked up from reference TRBV7-3 and TRBJ2-3, is GAGVSQTPSNKVTEKGKYVELRCDPISGHTALYWYRQSLGQGPEFLIYFQGTGAADDSGLPNDRFFAVRPEGSVSTLKIQRTERGDSAVYLCASRPGTSGRADTQYFGPGTRLTVL.

CDR3 sequence (DNA): TGTGCCAGCAGCTTATATCCAGGGGTCTACGAGCAGTACTTC. Protein: CASSLYPGVYEQYF. This chain connects TRBV7-3 to TRBJ2-7; possibly TRBD1 for D (6 bases). V dropped 2 bases and J dropped 3 bases, with 11 bases sitting between them. The germline gives CDR1 SGHTA, CDR2 FQGTGA. This CDR3 comprises 14 residues.

The V gene is TRBV5-1, the J gene TRBJ2-1; possibly TRBD1 for D (6 bases). Germline CDR1 is SGHRS and CDR2 is YFSETQ. The V and J ends lost 2 bases and 0 bases respectively, with 15 bases between them. The CDR3 has 17 residues. The chain's CDR3 is CASSLSGVPFSYNEQFF. Here the CDR3 DNA reads TGCGCCAGCAGCTTATCAGGGGTCCCCTTCTCCTACAATGAGCAGTTCTTC.

On this clonotype: This may be a read error, as it is one base from a much larger clone. The CDR3 DNA follows: TGTGCCAGCAGCTTGCCCCCGATCAATCAGCAGTTCTTC. Amino acids: CASSLPPINQQFF. The chain combines TRBV7-2 with TRBJ2-1; no clear D. The germline CDR1 and CDR2 sequences are SGHTA and FQGNSA. This CDR3 is 13 amino acids long.

The chain joins TRBV10-2 to TRBJ1-1, with unresolved D. Trimming removed 7 bases at V and 3 bases at J, with 9 bases between. Per germline, CDR1 WSHSY and CDR2 SAAADI. This CDR3 spans 12 amino acids. Here the CDR3 reads CASNSGYTEAFF. The CDR3 DNA follows: TGCGCCAGCAATTCAGGATACACTGAAGCTTTCTTT.

The chain combines TRBV30 with TRBJ1-2, with 8 bases lining up with TRBD1. The CDR3 extends over 16 amino acids. V trimming: 4 bases; J trimming: 8 bases; junction bases outside the gene matches: 18. Germline V gene data show CDR1 as GTSNPN and CDR2 as SVGIG (reference sequence). The CDR3 sequence is CAWTQTGARGLRGYTF. In DNA, the CDR3 is TGTGCCTGGACCCAGACAGGGGCGCGGGGTTTGAGGGGCTACACCTTC.

Only one count was recorded for this clonotype. The chain uses TRBV7-3 and TRBJ2-7; D assignment may be TRBD1 or TRBD2 (5 bases each). V lost 4 bases, J lost 6 bases, and 16 bases lay in between. This CDR3 has 14 residues. The germline gives CDR1 SGHTA, CDR2 FQGTGA. The CDR3 DNA is TGTGCCAGCAGCTCTACCCCGTGGGGGAGCGAGCAGTACTTC. This gives the protein CASSSTPWGSEQYF.

This clonotype was recorded at least ten times. The J gene is TRBJ1-1, the V gene TRBV12-3 or TRBV12-4, with 8 bases identical to TRBD1. This CDR3 spans 16 amino acids. With V trimmed by 4 bases and J by 4 bases, 11 bases remained unmatched. The DNA for the CDR3 is TGTGCCAGCAGTTCGGGCCGCAGGGGGCTCGTCACTGAAGCTTTCTTT. This translates into CASSSGRRGLVTEAFF.

This clonotype was counted at least ten times. The rearrangement joins TRBV11-2 to TRBJ2-6; D unclear. Trimming pared 1 base from V and 4 bases from J, leaving 14 bases between. The CDR3 consists of 17 residues. The germline V gene encodes CDR1 SGHAT and CDR2 FQNNGV. The DNA of the CDR3 is TGTGCCAGCAGCTTAGTCTCTTGGGGTTCGGGGGCCAACGTCCTGACTTTC. Residues: CASSLVSWGSGANVLTF.

The rearrangement uses TRBV25-1 and TRBJ2-7; D call uncertain. Germline loops: CDR1 MGHDK, CDR2 SYGVNS. The V end was cut by 6 bases, the J end by 4 bases, with 19 bases between. CDR3 length equals 15 residues. The CDR3 DNA follows: TGTGCCAGCAGAGATTCCCGGGCAGGTGGGTACGAGCAGTACTTC. Encoded protein: CASRDSRAGGYEQYF.

Worth noting for this clonotype: Possible read error: a much larger clone is one base away. Here the CDR3 DNA reads TGTGCCGGCAGTGGTGGGGGGCTGGGGGAGACCCAGTACTTC. Translation gives CAGSGGGLGETQYF. V usage is TRBV11-2 and J usage is TRBJ2-5; D assignment may be TRBD1 or TRBD2 (6 bases each). Looked up from germline, CDR1 is SGHAT and CDR2 is FQNNGV. The CDR3 loop spans 14 amino acids.

There are a few counts of this clonotype. The chain joins TRBV7-2 to TRBJ1-2; 9 positions agree with TRBD1. The V gene end was trimmed by 0 bases and the J gene end by 4 bases; junction bases not matched to a gene: 0. This CDR3 has 14 amino acids. Per germline, CDR1 SGHTA and CDR2 FQGNSA. The CDR3 DNA is TGTGCCAGCAGCTTAGCGGGACAGGGCTATGGCTACACCTTC. Amino acid sequence: CASSLAGQGYGYTF. The full variable domain, in which reference TRBV7-2 and TRBJ1-2 provide the parts outside the CDR3, is GAGVSQSPSNKVTEKGKDVELRCDPISGHTALYWYRQSLGQGLEFLIYFQGNSAPDKSGLPSDRFSAERTGGSVSTLTIQRTQQEDSAVYLCASSLAGQGYGYTFGSGTRLTVV.

CDR3 residues: CASSKQGTNQPQHF. Written as DNA, the CDR3 is TGTGCCAGTAGCAAACAGGGGACCAATCAGCCCCAGCATTTT. The chain is built from TRBV19 and TRBJ1-5, with 7 bases matching TRBD1. The V gene's germline CDR1 is LNHDA and CDR2 SQIVND (reference sequence). V was pared by 6 bases and J by 3 bases, with 5 bases of the junction left unmatched. The CDR3 consists of 14 residues.

Worth noting for this clonotype: Being one base from a much bigger clone, this may be a read error. The rearrangement joins TRBV12-3 or TRBV12-4 to TRBJ2-1; perhaps TRBD2 as D (6 bases). V was pared by 10 bases and J by 8 bases, with 18 bases between. This CDR3 has 13 residues. CDR3 DNA: TGTGCCACCGGGGGTCAAAGGGCCGATGAGCAGTTCTTC. This codes for CATGGQRADEQFF.

This chain's CDR3 is CSVRQNSYNEQFF. The DNA for the CDR3 is TGCAGCGTTCGACAGAACTCCTACAATGAGCAGTTCTTC. J is TRBJ2-1 and V is TRBV29-1; the D gene is possibly TRBD1 (5 bases). Germline CDR1 reads SQVTM; CDR2 reads ANQGSEA. CDR3 size: 13 residues. The V end was cut by 5 bases, the J end by 0 bases, with 8 bases between.